These T cell receptor beta chains were read from a single sample in a study of OX40 agonist ivuxolimab in advanced cancers. Produced via immunoSEQ multiplex PCR; TCRdb's table is partial and in-frame only. The sample shows about 160,000 clones, 85% to 95% of them seen only once. Material: CD4+ or CD8+ T cells sorted from blood, obtained in a trial of the OX40 agonist ivuxolimab. Receptors were obtained from an adult with an advanced solid tumor such as melanoma, head and neck, liver or kidney cancer. The CDR3 runs from the conserved cysteine through the conserved F or W. Fields, in order: V gene, clone size, D gene, J gene, CDR3 protein, CDR3 DNA. A D gene is named only where the DNA matches it firmly. A clone size is listed for some rows: how often the clone was seen (once, few, many), or a class if it is expanded.

TRBV5-6,.,TRBD1,TRBJ1-4,CASSNPGQGATNEKLFF,TGTGCCAGCAGCAACCCGGGACAGGGGGCAACTAATGAAAAACTGTTTTTT
TRBV7-3,.,TRBD1,TRBJ1-2,CASSPIGGGDYTF,TGTGCCAGCAGCCCAATTGGAGGGGGCGACTACACCTTC
TRBV9,.,.,TRBJ1-4,CASSVGAGGEKLFF,TGTGCCAGCAGCGTAGGGGCAGGCGGGGAAAAACTGTTTTTT
TRBV6-1,.,.,TRBJ1-5,CASISVQGLQPQHF,TGTGCCAGCATCTCCGTGCAGGGACTTCAGCCCCAGCATTTT
TRBV5-1,.,.,TRBJ1-1,CASSRETEAFF,TGCGCCAGCAGCCGGGAGACTGAAGCTTTCTTT
TRBV25-1,.,TRBD1,TRBJ1-2,CASSDRGGMGNYGYTF,TGTGCCAGCAGCGACAGGGGGGGAATGGGGAACTATGGCTACACCTTC
TRBV5-1,.,.,TRBJ1-2,CASSLGQTSSYGYTF,TGCGCCAGCAGCTTGGGGCAGACCAGTTCCTATGGCTACACCTTC
TRBV18,once,TRBD1,TRBJ2-1,CASSLPRTGPYNEQFF,TGTGCCAGCTCCCTACCGAGGACAGGGCCTTACAATGAGCAGTTCTTC
TRBV23-1,once,.,TRBJ2-1,CASSQSGPFHEQFF,TGCGCCAGCAGTCAATCGGGGCCATTCCATGAGCAGTTCTTC
TRBV4-1,.,.,TRBJ1-5,CASSQISGLNQPQHF,TGCGCCAGCAGCCAAATTTCAGGGCTCAATCAGCCCCAGCATTTT
TRBV5-4,.,.,TRBJ2-5,CASSPPDPGETQYF,TGTGCCAGCAGCCCCCCTGACCCTGGAGAGACCCAGTACTTC
TRBV7-9,.,TRBD2,TRBJ2-1,CASSLRGSSYNEQFF,TGTGCCAGCAGCTTACGCGGGAGCTCCTACAATGAGCAGTTCTTC
TRBV19,.,.,TRBJ2-5,CASSRGETQYF,TGTGCCAGTAGCAGAGGAGAGACCCAGTACTTC
TRBV5-1,.,.,TRBJ2-3,CASSLSPARVGYTDTQYF,TGCGCCAGCAGCCTGTCCCCAGCCAGGGTGGGCTACACAGATACGCAGTATTTT
TRBV5-4,.,TRBD1,TRBJ2-7,CASSFPSTGSNEQYF,TGTGCCAGCAGCTTTCCCTCGACAGGGTCCAACGAGCAGTACTTC
TRBV7-6,.,TRBD1,TRBJ2-1,CASSSWTGSDNEQFF,TGTGCCAGCAGCTCGTGGACAGGGTCAGACAATGAGCAGTTCTTC
TRBV7-6,.,.,TRBJ1-3,CASSLVGGNTIYF,TGTGCCAGCAGCTTAGTAGGTGGAAACACCATATATTTT
TRBV19,.,TRBD2,TRBJ2-7,CASSTAGGATYEQYF,TGTGCCAGTAGTACCGCGGGGGGCGCCACCTACGAGCAGTACTTC
TRBV5-5,.,TRBD1,TRBJ1-4,CASSYRTGQAEKLFF,TGTGCCAGCAGCTACCGGACAGGGCAGGCTGAAAAACTGTTTTTT
TRBV5-1,.,TRBD2,TRBJ2-3,CASSSSGTSGGSDTQYF,TGCGCCAGCAGCTCCTCCGGGACTAGCGGGGGATCAGATACGCAGTATTTT
TRBV18,.,TRBD1,TRBJ1-2,CASSPPTGGEVVYGYTF,TGTGCCAGCTCACCCCCGACAGGGGGCGAAGTGGTTTATGGCTACACCTTC
TRBV6-5,.,.,TRBJ2-1,CASSRGGPAYNEQFF,TGTGCCAGCAGCCGCGGGGGCCCCGCCTACAATGAGCAGTTCTTC
TRBV18,.,.,TRBJ1-2,CASSPQTEANYGYTF,TGTGCCAGCTCACCCCAGACAGAAGCTAACTATGGCTACACCTTC
TRBV7-2,.,TRBD2,TRBJ2-3,CASSLGALAGGLGTQYF,TGTGCCAGCAGCTTAGGGGCACTAGCGGGGGGCCTCGGCACGCAGTATTTT
TRBV25-1,once,TRBD1,TRBJ2-7,CASSEGRRGGQGYEQYF,TGTGCCAGCAGTGAAGGGCGGAGGGGGGGACAGGGTTACGAGCAGTACTTC
TRBV7-8,.,.,TRBJ2-2,CASSLGWGLSTGELFF,TGTGCCAGCAGCTTAGGATGGGGGCTAAGCACCGGGGAGCTGTTTTTT
TRBV14,.,.,TRBJ1-2,CASSQDRTRWGYTF,TGTGCCAGCAGCCAAGATAGGACCCGGTGGGGCTACACCTTC
TRBV7-2,.,TRBD2,TRBJ2-2,CASSPLAGGNTGELFF,TGTGCCAGCAGCCCACTAGCGGGGGGGAACACCGGGGAGCTGTTTTTT
TRBV15,.,TRBD1,TRBJ1-2,CATSSDRGYGYTF,TGTGCCACCAGCTCCGACAGGGGCTATGGCTACACCTTC
TRBV28,.,.,TRBJ2-3,CASRAPSRSSTDTQYF,TGTGCCAGCAGGGCTCCCAGTAGAAGTAGTACAGATACGCAGTATTTT
TRBV5-1,.,.,TRBJ2-7,CASSFQARVVFDEQYF,TGCGCCAGCAGCTTCCAGGCCCGTGTTGTTTTCGACGAGCAGTACTTC
TRBV5-5,once,TRBD2,TRBJ2-1,CASSFGGSGNEQFF,TGTGCCAGCAGCTTCGGCGGGAGCGGGAATGAGCAGTTCTTC
TRBV6-1,.,.,TRBJ1-2,CASSAESIYGYTF,TGTGCCAGCAGTGCCGAATCAATCTATGGCTACACCTTC
TRBV5-1,.,TRBD1,TRBJ1-1,CASSPGEGAYTEAFF,TGCGCCAGCAGCCCGGGGGAGGGGGCCTACACTGAAGCTTTCTTT
TRBV9,few,.,TRBJ1-1,CASSVGSGVGTEAFF,TGTGCCAGCAGCGTAGGATCAGGGGTGGGAACTGAAGCTTTCTTT
TRBV5-1,once,.,TRBJ2-7,CASSLGRETSYEQYF,TGCGCCAGCAGCTTGGGTCGGGAGACCTCCTACGAGCAGTACTTC
TRBV5-1,.,.,TRBJ2-1,CASSLMTDYNEQFF,TGCGCCAGCAGCTTAATGACAGATTACAATGAGCAGTTCTTC
TRBV29-1,.,TRBD1,TRBJ2-5,CSVDSRGRQTQYF,TGCAGCGTTGACAGCAGGGGGAGACAGACCCAGTACTTC
TRBV6-5,once,.,TRBJ1-2,CASRLQGSNYGYTF,TGTGCCAGCAGGCTCCAGGGGTCTAACTATGGCTACACCTTC
TRBV7-3,.,TRBD1,TRBJ2-6,CASSSRGTNPRGTNVLTF,TGTGCCAGCAGCTCCAGGGGGACGAACCCCCGAGGGACCAACGTCCTGACTTTC
TRBV20-1,.,.,TRBJ2-5,CSAIPYETQYF,TGCAGTGCTATACCGTACGAGACCCAGTACTTC
TRBV2,.,.,TRBJ2-1,CASTPRYSYNEQFF,TGTGCCAGCACCCCCCGATACTCCTACAATGAGCAGTTCTTC
TRBV7-2,.,.,TRBJ2-2,CASSSPFGRHTGELFF,TGTGCCAGCAGCTCCCCATTCGGGAGACACACCGGGGAGCTGTTTTTT
TRBV10-3,.,.,TRBJ1-5,CAISGQESQPQHF,TGTGCCATCAGTGGACAGGAGAGTCAGCCCCAGCATTTT
TRBV19,.,.,TRBJ1-1,CASRRRGMNTEAFF,TGTGCCAGTAGGAGACGAGGGATGAACACTGAAGCTTTCTTT
TRBV19,.,.,TRBJ2-7,CASSIVADRPYEQYF,TGTGCCAGTAGTATAGTCGCGGACAGACCCTACGAGCAGTACTTC
TRBV4-3,.,.,TRBJ2-1,CASSQAGDLNEQFF,TGCGCCAGCAGCCAAGCGGGAGATCTCAATGAGCAGTTCTTC
TRBV15,.,TRBD2,TRBJ2-3,CATSRGAASGGATDTQYF,TGTGCCACCAGCAGAGGAGCGGCTAGCGGGGGGGCAACAGATACGCAGTATTTT
TRBV27,.,.,TRBJ2-5,CASSQRPQETQYF,TGTGCCAGCAGTCAACGACCTCAAGAGACCCAGTACTTC
TRBV5-5,.,.,TRBJ1-5,CASSGPAGDQPQHF,TGTGCCAGCAGCGGGCCCGCAGGGGATCAGCCCCAGCATTTT
TRBV6-5,.,.,TRBJ1-2,CASSYSNYGYTF,TGTGCCAGCAGCTACAGTAACTATGGCTACACCTTC
TRBV9,.,TRBD2,TRBJ2-5,CASSVAGRAGGQETQYF,TGTGCCAGCAGCGTAGCCGGGAGAGCGGGGGGGCAAGAGACCCAGTACTTC
TRBV18,.,.,TRBJ1-5,CASSPMGPGANQPQHF,TGTGCCAGCTCACCAATGGGACCCGGGGCGAATCAGCCCCAGCATTTT
TRBV9,.,.,TRBJ1-1,CASSVLDINTEAFF,TGTGCCAGCAGCGTACTCGATATTAACACTGAAGCTTTCTTT
TRBV9,.,.,TRBJ1-3,CASSVEGAGNTIYF,TGTGCCAGCAGCGTAGAGGGCGCTGGAAACACCATATATTTT
TRBV12-5,.,.,TRBJ1-1,CASGFPEAFF,TGTGCTAGTGGTTTTCCTGAAGCTTTCTTT
TRBV21-1,.,.,TRBJ2-7,CASSKEDRGFYEQYF,TGTGCCAGCAGCAAAGAGGACAGGGGTTTCTACGAGCAGTACTTC
TRBV14,.,.,TRBJ2-7,CASSQLADPSYEQYF,TGTGCCAGCAGTCAACTAGCAGACCCCTCCTACGAGCAGTACTTC
TRBV5-1,.,.,TRBJ2-3,CASSLPTDTQYF,TGCGCCAGCAGCCTCCCCACAGATACGCAGTATTTT
TRBV11-2,.,.,TRBJ2-3,CASSLGGTDTQYF,TGTGCCAGCAGCTTGGGGGGCACAGATACGCAGTATTTT